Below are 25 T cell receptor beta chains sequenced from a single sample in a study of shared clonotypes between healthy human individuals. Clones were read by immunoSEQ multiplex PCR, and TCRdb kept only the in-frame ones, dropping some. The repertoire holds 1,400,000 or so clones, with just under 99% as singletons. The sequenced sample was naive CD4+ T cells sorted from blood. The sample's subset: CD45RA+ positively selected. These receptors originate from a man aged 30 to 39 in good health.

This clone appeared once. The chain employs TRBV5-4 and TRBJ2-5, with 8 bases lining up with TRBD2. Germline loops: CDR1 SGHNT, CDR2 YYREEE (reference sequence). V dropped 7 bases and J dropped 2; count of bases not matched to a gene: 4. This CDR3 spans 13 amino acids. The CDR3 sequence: CASASGGQETQYF. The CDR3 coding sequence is TGTGCCAGCGCCTCGGGAGGGCAAGAGACCCAGTACTTC.

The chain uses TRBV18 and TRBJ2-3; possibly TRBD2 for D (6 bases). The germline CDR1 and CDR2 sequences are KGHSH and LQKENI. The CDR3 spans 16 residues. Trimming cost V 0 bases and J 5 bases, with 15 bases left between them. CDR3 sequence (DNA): TGTGCCAGCTCACCACCAACAGCGGGCCTAGGAGATACGCAGTATTTT. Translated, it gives CASSPPTAGLGDTQYF.

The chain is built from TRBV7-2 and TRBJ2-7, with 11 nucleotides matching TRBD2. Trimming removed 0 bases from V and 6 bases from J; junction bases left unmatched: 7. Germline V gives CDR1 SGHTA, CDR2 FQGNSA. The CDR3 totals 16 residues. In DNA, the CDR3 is TGTGCCAGCAGCTTAGCACTAGCGGGGGCGTTTTCCGAGCAGTACTTC. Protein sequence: CASSLALAGAFSEQYF.

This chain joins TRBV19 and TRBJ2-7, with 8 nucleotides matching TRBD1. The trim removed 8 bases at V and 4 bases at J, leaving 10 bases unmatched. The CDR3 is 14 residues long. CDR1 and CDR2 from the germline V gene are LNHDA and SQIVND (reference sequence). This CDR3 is CASSSTGDRYEQYF. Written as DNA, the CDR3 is TGTGCCAGTTCCTCGACAGGGGACAGGTACGAGCAGTACTTC.

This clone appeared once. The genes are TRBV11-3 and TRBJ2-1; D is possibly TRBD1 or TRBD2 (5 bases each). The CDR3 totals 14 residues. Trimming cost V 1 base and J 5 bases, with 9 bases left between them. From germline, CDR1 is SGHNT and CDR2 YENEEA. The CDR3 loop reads CASSLGGSNNEQFF. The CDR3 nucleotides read TGTGCCAGCAGCTTAGGGGGGTCGAACAATGAGCAGTTCTTC. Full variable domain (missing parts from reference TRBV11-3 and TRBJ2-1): EAGVVQSPRYKIIEKKQPVAFWCNPISGHNTLYWYLQNLGQGPELLIRYENEEAVDDSQLPKDRFSAERLKGVDSTLKIQPAELGDSAVYLCASSLGGSNNEQFFGPGTRLTVL.

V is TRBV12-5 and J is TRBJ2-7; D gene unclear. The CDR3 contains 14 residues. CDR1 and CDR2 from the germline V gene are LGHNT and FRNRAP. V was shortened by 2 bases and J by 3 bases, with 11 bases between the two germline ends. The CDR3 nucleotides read TGTGCTAGTGGTTTGACCACACTACACTACGAGCAGTACTTC. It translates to CASGLTTLHYEQYF.

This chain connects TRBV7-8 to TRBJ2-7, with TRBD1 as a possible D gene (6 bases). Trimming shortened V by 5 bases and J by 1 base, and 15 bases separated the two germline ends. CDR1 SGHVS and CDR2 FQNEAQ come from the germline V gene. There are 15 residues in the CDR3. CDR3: CASSKSGTRSYEQYF. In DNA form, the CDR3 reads TGTGCCAGCAGCAAATCCGGGACACGTTCCTACGAGCAGTACTTC.

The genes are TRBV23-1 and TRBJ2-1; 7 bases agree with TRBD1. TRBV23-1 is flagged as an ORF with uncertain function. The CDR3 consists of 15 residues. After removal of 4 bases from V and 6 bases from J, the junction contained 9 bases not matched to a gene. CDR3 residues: CASSRWDRFSNEQFF. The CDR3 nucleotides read TGCGCCAGCAGTCGTTGGGACAGATTCTCCAATGAGCAGTTCTTC.

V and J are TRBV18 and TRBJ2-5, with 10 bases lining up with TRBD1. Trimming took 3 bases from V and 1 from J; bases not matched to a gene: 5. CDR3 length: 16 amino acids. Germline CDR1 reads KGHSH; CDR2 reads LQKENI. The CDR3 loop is CASSPRQGAIQETQYF. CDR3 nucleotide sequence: TGTGCCAGCTCACCTCGACAGGGGGCGATCCAAGAGACCCAGTACTTC.

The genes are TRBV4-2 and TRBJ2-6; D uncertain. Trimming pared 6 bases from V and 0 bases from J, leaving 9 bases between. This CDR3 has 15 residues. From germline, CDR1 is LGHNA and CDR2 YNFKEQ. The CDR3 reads CASRHLGSGANVLTF. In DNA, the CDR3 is TGTGCCAGCAGACATTTGGGCTCTGGGGCCAACGTCCTGACTTTC.

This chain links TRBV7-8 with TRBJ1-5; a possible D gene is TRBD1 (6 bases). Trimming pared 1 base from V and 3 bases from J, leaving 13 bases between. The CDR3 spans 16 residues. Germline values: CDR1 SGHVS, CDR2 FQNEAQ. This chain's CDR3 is CASSLEATGANQPQHF. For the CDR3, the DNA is TGTGCCAGCAGCTTAGAGGCGACAGGAGCCAATCAGCCCCAGCATTTT.

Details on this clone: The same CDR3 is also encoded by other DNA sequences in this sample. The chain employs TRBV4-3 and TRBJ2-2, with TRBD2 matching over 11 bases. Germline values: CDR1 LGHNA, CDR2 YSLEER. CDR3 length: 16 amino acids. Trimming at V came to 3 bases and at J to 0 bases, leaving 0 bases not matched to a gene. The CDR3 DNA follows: TGCGCCAGCAGCCAGGGACTAGCGGCGAACACCGGGGAGCTGTTTTTT. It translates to CASSQGLAANTGELFF.

CDR3 coding DNA: TGTGCCAGCAGTGAAAGGCTGAGCGGGGAGCTGTTTTTT. This encodes CASSERLSGELFF. The rearrangement joins TRBV2 to TRBJ2-2; D is unclear. V was shortened by 2 bases and J by 7 bases, with 8 bases between the two germline ends. The CDR3 consists of 13 residues. CDR1 and CDR2 (germline): SNHLY, FYNNEI.

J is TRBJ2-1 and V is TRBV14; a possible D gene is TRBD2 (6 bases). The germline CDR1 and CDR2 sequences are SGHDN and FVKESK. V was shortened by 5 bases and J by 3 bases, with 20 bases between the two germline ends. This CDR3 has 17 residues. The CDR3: CASSLTEGRGHYNEQFF. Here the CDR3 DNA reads TGTGCCAGCAGCTTGACGGAGGGCCGGGGCCACTACAATGAGCAGTTCTTC.

The CDR3 spells CASSFNGDANNEQFF. The CDR3 bases are TGCGCCAGCAGCTTTAATGGGGACGCCAACAATGAGCAGTTCTTC. The chain uses TRBV5-1 and TRBJ2-1; D is possibly TRBD1 or TRBD2 (5 bases each). The CDR3 runs 15 residues. Germline V gene data show CDR1 as SGHRS and CDR2 as YFSETQ. V lost 2 bases and J lost 5, with 14 bases in between.

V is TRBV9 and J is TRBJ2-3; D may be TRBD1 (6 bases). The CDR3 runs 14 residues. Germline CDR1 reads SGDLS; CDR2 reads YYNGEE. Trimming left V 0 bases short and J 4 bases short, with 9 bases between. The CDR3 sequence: CASSVDRAADTQYF. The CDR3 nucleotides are TGTGCCAGCAGCGTAGACAGGGCCGCAGATACGCAGTATTTT.

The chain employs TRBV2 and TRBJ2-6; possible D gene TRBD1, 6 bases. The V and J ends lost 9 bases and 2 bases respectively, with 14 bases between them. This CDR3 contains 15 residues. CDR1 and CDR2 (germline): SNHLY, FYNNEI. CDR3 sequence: CASTGNRPGANVLTF. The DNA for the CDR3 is TGTGCCAGTACAGGGAACCGTCCTGGGGCCAACGTCCTGACTTTC.

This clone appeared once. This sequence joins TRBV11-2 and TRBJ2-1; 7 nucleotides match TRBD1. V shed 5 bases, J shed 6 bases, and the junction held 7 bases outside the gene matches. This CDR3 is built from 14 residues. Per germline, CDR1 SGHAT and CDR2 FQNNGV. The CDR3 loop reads CASSPLTGFNEQFF. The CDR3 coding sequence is TGTGCCAGCAGCCCCCTGACAGGGTTCAATGAGCAGTTCTTC.

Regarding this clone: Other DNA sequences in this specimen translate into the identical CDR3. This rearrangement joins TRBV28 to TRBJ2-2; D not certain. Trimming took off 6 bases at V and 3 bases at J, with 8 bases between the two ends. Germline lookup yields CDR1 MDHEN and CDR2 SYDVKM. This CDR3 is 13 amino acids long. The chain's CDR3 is CASSRRDTGELFF. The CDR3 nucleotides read TGTGCCAGCAGCCGCCGGGACACCGGGGAGCTGTTTTTT.

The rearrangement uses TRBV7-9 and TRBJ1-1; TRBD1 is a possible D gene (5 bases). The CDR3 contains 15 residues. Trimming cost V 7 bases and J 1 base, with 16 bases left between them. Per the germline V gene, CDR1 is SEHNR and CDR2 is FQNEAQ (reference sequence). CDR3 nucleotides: TGTGCCAGCACCCTCCAGGGCGGGAGGAACACTGAAGCTTTCTTT. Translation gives CASTLQGGRNTEAFF. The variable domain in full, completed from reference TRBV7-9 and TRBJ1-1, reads DTGVSQNPRHKITKRGQNVTFRCDPISEHNRLYWYRQTLGQGPEFLTYFQNEAQLEKSRLLSDRFSAERPKGSFSTLEIQRTEQGDSAMYLCASTLQGGRNTEAFFGQGTRLTVV.

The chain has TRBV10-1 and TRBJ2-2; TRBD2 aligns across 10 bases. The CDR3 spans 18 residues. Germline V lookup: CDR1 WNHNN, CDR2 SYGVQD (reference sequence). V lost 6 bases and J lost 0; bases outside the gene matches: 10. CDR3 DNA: TGCGCCAGCAGCGGGGTAGCGGGAGGCTATGCGAACACCGGGGAGCTGTTTTTT. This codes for CASSGVAGGYANTGELFF.

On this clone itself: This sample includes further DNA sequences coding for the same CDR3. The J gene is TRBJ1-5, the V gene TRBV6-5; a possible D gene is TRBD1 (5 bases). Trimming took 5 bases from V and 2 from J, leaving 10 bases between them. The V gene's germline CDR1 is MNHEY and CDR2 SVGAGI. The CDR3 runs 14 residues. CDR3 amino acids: CASSTTGGNQPQHF. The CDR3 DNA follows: TGTGCCAGCAGTACTACAGGCGGCAATCAGCCCCAGCATTTT.

CDR3 protein: CASSFSPGLAAWEQFF. CDR3 in DNA: TGTGCCAGCAGTTTTTCCCCGGGACTAGCGGCATGGGAGCAGTTCTTC. The chain couples TRBV27 to TRBJ2-1, with TRBD2 identical over 11 bases. This CDR3 comprises 16 residues. The J segment lost 10 bases and the V segment lost 3 bases, leaving 11 bases of the junction unmatched. Germline V gives CDR1 MNHEY, CDR2 SMNVEV (reference sequence).

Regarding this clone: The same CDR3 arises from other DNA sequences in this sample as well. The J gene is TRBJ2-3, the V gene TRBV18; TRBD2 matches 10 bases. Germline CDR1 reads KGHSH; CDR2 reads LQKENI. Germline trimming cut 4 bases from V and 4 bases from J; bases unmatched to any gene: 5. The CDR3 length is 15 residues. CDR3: CASSLLAGEADTQYF. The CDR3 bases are TGTGCCAGCTCACTGCTAGCGGGAGAGGCAGATACGCAGTATTTT.

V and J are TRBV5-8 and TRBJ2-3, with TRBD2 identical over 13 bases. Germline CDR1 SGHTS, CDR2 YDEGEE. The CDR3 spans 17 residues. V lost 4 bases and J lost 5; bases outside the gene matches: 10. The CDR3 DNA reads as TGTGCCAGCAGCCCCGGCGGTGGACTAGCGGGAGAAGATACGCAGTATTTT. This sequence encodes CASSPGGGLAGEDTQYF. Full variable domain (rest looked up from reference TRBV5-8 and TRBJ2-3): EAGVTQSPTHLIKTRGQQATLRCSPISGHTSVYWYQQALGLGLQFLLWYDEGEERNRGNFPPRFSGRQFPNYSSELNVNALELEDSALYLCASSPGGGLAGEDTQYFGPGTRLTVL.